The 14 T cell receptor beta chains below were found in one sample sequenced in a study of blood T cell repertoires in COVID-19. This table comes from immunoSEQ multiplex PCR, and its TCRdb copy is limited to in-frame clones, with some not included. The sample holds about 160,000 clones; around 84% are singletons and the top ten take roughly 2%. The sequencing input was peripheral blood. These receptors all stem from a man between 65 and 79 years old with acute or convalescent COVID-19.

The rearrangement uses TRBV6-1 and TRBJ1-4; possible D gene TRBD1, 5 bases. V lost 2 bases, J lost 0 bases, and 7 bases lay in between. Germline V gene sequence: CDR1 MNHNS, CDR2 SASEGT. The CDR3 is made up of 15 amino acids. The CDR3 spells CASSEWGSTNEKLFF. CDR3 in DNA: TGTGCCAGCAGTGAATGGGGCTCAACTAATGAAAAACTGTTTTTT.

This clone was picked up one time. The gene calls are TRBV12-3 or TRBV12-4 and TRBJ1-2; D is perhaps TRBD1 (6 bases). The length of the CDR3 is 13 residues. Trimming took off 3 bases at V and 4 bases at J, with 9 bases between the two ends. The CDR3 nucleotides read TGTGCCAGCAGTTTCGGACAGTCCTATGGCTACACCTTC. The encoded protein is CASSFGQSYGYTF.

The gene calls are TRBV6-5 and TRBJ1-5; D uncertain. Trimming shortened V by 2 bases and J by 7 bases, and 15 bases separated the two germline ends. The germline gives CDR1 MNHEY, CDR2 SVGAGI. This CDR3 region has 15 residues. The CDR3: CASSYDGSGLQPQHF. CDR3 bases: TGTGCCAGCAGTTACGACGGCTCAGGACTCCAGCCCCAGCATTTT.

CDR3 DNA sequence: TGTGCCTGGAGTACCCTCGGGACAGGGGGAACTAAGTGGTCGCAGTATTTT. Encoded protein: CAWSTLGTGGTKWSQYF. The chain recombines TRBV30 with TRBJ2-3, with 11 bases aligning to TRBD1. This CDR3 is built from 17 residues. V gave up 2 bases and J gave up 10 bases; unmatched junction bases: 17. Germline-derived CDR1 and CDR2 are GTSNPN and SVGIG (reference sequence).

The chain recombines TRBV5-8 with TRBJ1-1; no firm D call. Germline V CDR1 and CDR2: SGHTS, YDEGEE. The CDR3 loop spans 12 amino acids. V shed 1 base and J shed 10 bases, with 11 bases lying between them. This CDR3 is CASSLSGYRAFF. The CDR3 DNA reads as TGTGCCAGCAGCTTGAGCGGTTACAGAGCTTTCTTT.

For the CDR3, the DNA is TGTGCCAGCAGCCAACAAGGAGGAACTGAAGCTTTCTTT. Protein: CASSQQGGTEAFF. The chain carries TRBV7-2 and TRBJ1-1; no clear D gene. V was cut by 5 bases and J by 5 bases, with 12 bases left in between. The CDR3 has 13 residues. Per the germline V gene, CDR1 is SGHTA and CDR2 is FQGNSA.

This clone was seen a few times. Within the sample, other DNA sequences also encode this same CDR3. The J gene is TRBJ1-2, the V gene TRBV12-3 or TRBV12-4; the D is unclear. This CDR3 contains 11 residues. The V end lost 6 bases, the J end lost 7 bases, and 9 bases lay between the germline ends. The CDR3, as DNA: TGTGCCAGCAGCCTAGGAGGTGGCTACACCTTC. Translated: CASSLGGGYTF.

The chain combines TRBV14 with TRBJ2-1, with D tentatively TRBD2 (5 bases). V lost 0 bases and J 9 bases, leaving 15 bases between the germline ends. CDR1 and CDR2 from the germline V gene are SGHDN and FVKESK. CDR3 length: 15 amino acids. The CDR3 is CASSQDWGRGGEQFF. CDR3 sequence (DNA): TGTGCCAGCAGCCAAGATTGGGGAAGAGGAGGTGAGCAGTTCTTC.

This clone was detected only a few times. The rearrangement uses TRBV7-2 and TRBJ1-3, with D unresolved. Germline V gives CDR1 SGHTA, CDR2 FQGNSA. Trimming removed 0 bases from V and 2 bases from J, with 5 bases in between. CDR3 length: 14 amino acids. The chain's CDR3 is CASSLAGAGNTIYF. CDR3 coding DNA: TGTGCCAGCAGCTTAGCCGGGGCTGGAAACACCATATATTTT.

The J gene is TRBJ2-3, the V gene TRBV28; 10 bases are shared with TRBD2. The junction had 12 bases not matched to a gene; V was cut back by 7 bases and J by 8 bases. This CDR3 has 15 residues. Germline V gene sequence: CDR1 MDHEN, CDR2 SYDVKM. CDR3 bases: TGTGCCAGCACCCTCGGGATAGCGGGAGGCGCTACGCAGTATTTT. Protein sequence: CASTLGIAGGATQYF.

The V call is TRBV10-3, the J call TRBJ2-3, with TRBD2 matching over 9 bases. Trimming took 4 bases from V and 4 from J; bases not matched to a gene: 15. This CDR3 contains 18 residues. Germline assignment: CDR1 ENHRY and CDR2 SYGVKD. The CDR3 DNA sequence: TGTGCCATCAGTGGGGGTCCGGCTAGCGGGGTTTCGGCAGATACGCAGTATTTT. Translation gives CAISGGPASGVSADTQYF.

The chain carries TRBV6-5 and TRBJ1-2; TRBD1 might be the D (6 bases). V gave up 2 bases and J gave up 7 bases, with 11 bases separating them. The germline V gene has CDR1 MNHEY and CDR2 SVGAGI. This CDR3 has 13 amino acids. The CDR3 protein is CASSYVQGSGYTF. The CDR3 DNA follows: TGTGCCAGCAGTTACGTGCAGGGGAGTGGCTACACCTTC.

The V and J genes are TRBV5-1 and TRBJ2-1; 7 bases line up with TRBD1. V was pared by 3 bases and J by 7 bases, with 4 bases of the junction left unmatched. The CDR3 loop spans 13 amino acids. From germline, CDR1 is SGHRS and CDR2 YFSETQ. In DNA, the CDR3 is TGCGCCAGCAGCTGGGGACAGAATAATGAGCAGTTCTTC. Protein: CASSWGQNNEQFF.

CDR3 sequence: CASSPQRGQAGTQYF. The CDR3, as DNA: TGTGCCAGCAGCCCCCAGCGGGGGCAGGCGGGTACGCAGTATTTT. The V and J genes are TRBV7-8 and TRBJ2-3; TRBD2 matches at 8 bases. Unmatched junction bases numbered 12, after V lost 5 bases and J lost 8 bases. Germline lookup yields CDR1 SGHVS and CDR2 FQNEAQ. There are 15 residues in the CDR3.